The 6 T cell receptor beta chains below all came from one sample that was sequenced in a study of T cell responses to AZD1222 COVID-19 vaccine. The table came from immunoSEQ multiplex PCR; TCRdb's copy has only in-frame clones and leaves some out. The sample holds roughly 77,000 clones, roughly 90% seen once. Specimen: peripheral blood, collected on day 0 of MenACWY control vaccination. The receptors were gathered from an adult in good health.

The gene calls are TRBV7-9 and TRBJ2-5; D gene ambiguous. The germline CDR1 and CDR2 sequences are SEHNR and FQNEAQ (reference sequence). V was trimmed by 3 bases and J by 2 bases, leaving 7 bases between them. This CDR3 spans 13 amino acids. CDR3 loop: CASSFGLQETQYF. The CDR3 DNA is TGTGCCAGCAGCTTTGGGCTTCAAGAGACCCAGTACTTC.

The chain is built from TRBV6-6 and TRBJ2-7; TRBD1 matches 7 bases. Looked up from germline, CDR1 is MNHNY and CDR2 is SVGAGI (reference sequence). This CDR3 has 16 residues. Trimming at V came to 4 bases and at J to 2 bases, leaving 11 bases not matched to a gene. The CDR3 region is CASSSPSRGSAYEQYF. The CDR3, as DNA: TGTGCCAGCAGTTCCCCATCCAGGGGGTCCGCCTACGAGCAGTACTTC.

The chain employs TRBV30 and TRBJ2-7; perhaps D is TRBD1 or TRBD2 (5 bases each). Germline values: CDR1 GTSNPN, CDR2 SVGIG (reference sequence). V was clipped by 0 bases and J by 0 bases, with 12 bases between them. CDR3 length: 15 residues. CDR3 sequence: CAWSVPGTSSYEQYF. Here the CDR3 DNA reads TGTGCCTGGAGTGTACCGGGGACCAGCTCCTACGAGCAGTACTTC. Filled out from reference TRBV30 and TRBJ2-7, the complete variable domain reads SQTIHQWPATLVQPVGSPLSLECTVEGTSNPNLYWYRQAAGRGLQLLFYSVGIGQISSEVPQNLSASRPQDRQFILSSKKLLLSDSGFYLCAWSVPGTSSYEQYFGPGTRLTVT.

J is TRBJ2-3 and V is TRBV4-3; 7 nucleotides agree with TRBD2. V lost 1 base to trimming and J lost 1 base; unmatched junction nucleotides: 2. CDR3 length equals 15 residues. Germline lookup yields CDR1 LGHNA and CDR2 YSLEER. The CDR3: CASSQATSGTDTQYF. The CDR3 DNA sequence: TGCGCCAGCAGCCAAGCCACTAGCGGCACAGATACGCAGTATTTT.

This chain connects TRBV6-6 to TRBJ2-7; a possible D gene is TRBD1 (6 bases). This CDR3 contains 16 residues. Trimming removed 4 bases at V and 3 bases at J, with 19 bases between. Germline CDR1 is MNHNY and CDR2 is SVGAGI (reference sequence). The CDR3 spells CASSFSATNRDYEQYF. The CDR3 DNA is TGTGCCAGCAGTTTCTCCGCGACGAACAGGGACTACGAGCAGTACTTC.

The gene calls are TRBV11-3 and TRBJ2-2; 7 bases agree with TRBD1. V shed 6 bases and J 4 bases; nucleotides not matched to a gene: 14. The CDR3 runs 17 residues. Germline V CDR1 and CDR2: SGHNT, YENEEA. CDR3 amino acids: CASSLFLGQSPTGELFF. The CDR3 DNA follows: TGTGCCAGCAGTCTTTTTTTGGGACAGAGTCCCACCGGGGAGCTGTTTTTT.